Described below is a single T cell receptor beta chain sequence and its context. What it recognizes is unknown. This entry comes from a study of beta chain features in type 1 diabetes. Study-level findings and limits: For Type 1 diabetes patients, all four CD4+ subsets carried TCRB CDR3s that were moderately but significantly shorter. A closer apparent resemblance between naive, central memory and Treg TCRB repertoires was seen in patients than in healthy donors. A definitive answer on HLA type influencing TCRB rearrangement was not reached here.

The V gene's germline CDR1 is LNHDA and CDR2 SQIVND (reference sequence). The CDR3 contains 15 residues. V was shortened by 6 bases and J by 2 bases, with 13 bases between the two germline ends. Of the isolated RNA, all was reverse transcribed, and so the sequenced material was expressed TCRB transcripts. Libraries were prepared by immunoSEQ multiplex PCR; TCRdb keeps only in-frame clonotypes and omits some of them. In the table there are under 350,000 clones, 14% of which are singletons. This sequence was found in a man aged 25-45 years with type 1 diabetes. This chain connects TRBV19 to TRBJ2-2, with a tentative D call TRBD1 (6 bases). Source material: naive CD4+ T cells from blood. CDR3 in amino acids: CASRRSQGNTGELFF. Here the CDR3 DNA reads TGTGCCAGTAGGAGGTCACAGGGTAACACCGGGGAGCTGTTTTTT.